Listed below are T cell receptor beta chains from one sample, sequenced in a study of T-cell reconstitution after alpha-beta-depleted transplantation in children. TCRdb reprocessed the PCR reads with MiXCR, giving one entry per CDR3 protein. This sample has around 78,000 distinct CDR3 sequences, with 14% found just once. This specimen was PBMCs, mostly from graft donor cells, taken 180 days after TCRalphabeta/CD19-depleted stem cell transplant. The receptors here all came from a male patient between 2 and 10 years old who had a stem cell transplant for acute lymphoblastic leukemia, so the T cells may come from the graft donor. The CDR3 runs from the conserved cysteine through the conserved F or W. A D gene is named only where the DNA matches it firmly. Expanded clones are given a class, and other clones once, few, many or no size at all.

TRBV5-1	TRBJ2-5	few	NA	TGCGCCAGCAGCTTGGGGTCATCCCAAGAGACCCAGTACTTC	CASSLGSSQETQYF
TRBV20-1	TRBJ2-3	NA	NA	TGCAGTCCCAGGCAAGATTTCACAGATACGCAGTATTTT	CSPRQDFTDTQYF
TRBV14	TRBJ2-2	NA	NA	TGTGCCAGCAGCCGGATCGGGATGAACACCGGGGAGCTGTTTTTT	CASSRIGMNTGELFF
TRBV28	TRBJ2-7	few	NA	TGTGCCAGCAGTTTACTAGCGCTGAGCTCCTACGAGCAGTACTTC	CASSLLALSSYEQYF
TRBV2	TRBJ2-3	NA	NA	TGTGCCAGCAGTGTGAACGAGGATACGCAGTATTTT	CASSVNEDTQYF
TRBV5-1	TRBJ2-3	few	NA	TGCGCCAGCAGCTTGGGTGGGACCAGCACAGATACGCAGTATTTT	CASSLGGTSTDTQYF
TRBV7-2	TRBJ2-7	few	TRBD2	TGTGCCAGCAGCTTCCTAGCGGCATCCTACGAGCAGTACTTC	CASSFLAASYEQYF
TRBV5-1	TRBJ2-1	few	NA	TGCGCCAGCAGCTTGGGGGTTAGCGGCTCCTACAATGAGCAGTTCTTC	CASSLGVSGSYNEQFF
TRBV4-2	TRBJ1-1	few	NA	TGTGCCAGCAGCCAAGTGGGGAAGGCAGGGAACACTGAAGCTTTCTTT	CASSQVGKAGNTEAFF
TRBV7-3	TRBJ2-1	few	NA	TGTGCCAGCAGCCCGGGGTCCCACGGGAGTGAGCAGTTCTTC	CASSPGSHGSEQFF
TRBV3-1	TRBJ2-1	NA	NA	TGTGCCAGCAGCCGGGGCGGGACTGAGCAGTTCTTC	CASSRGGTEQFF
TRBV4-3	TRBJ2-3	few	NA	TGCGCCAGCAGCCAAGATGCGGGACCGCACCCAGATACGCAGTATTTT	CASSQDAGPHPDTQYF
TRBV20-1	TRBJ1-3	many	NA	TGCAGTGCTAGAGTCCCCACCTTTGAGTCTGGAAACACCATATATTTT	CSARVPTFESGNTIYF
TRBV7-7	TRBJ2-7	many	NA	TGTGCTAGCAGCTTGTTGGGGGAATTCTCCTACGAGCAGTACTTC	CASSLLGEFSYEQYF
TRBV5-1	TRBJ1-2	few	NA	TGCGCCAGCAGCCTGCAAGGGACTTCGGGTGGCTACACCTTC	CASSLQGTSGGYTF
TRBV7-6	TRBJ2-4	few	TRBD1	TGTGCCAGCAGCTCCGGACAGGGGAACATTCAGTACTTC	CASSSGQGNIQYF
TRBV27	TRBJ2-7	few	NA	TGTGCCAGCAGCACACCTCGGGACGGGAGCTCCTACGAGCAGTACTTC	CASSTPRDGSSYEQYF
TRBV7-9	TRBJ1-2	NA	NA	TGTGCCAGCAGGGAACAGGCCAGAGCAGACTATGGCTACACCTTC	CASREQARADYGYTF
TRBV27	TRBJ2-1	NA	TRBD2	TGTGCCAGCAGTGCGAGTTCCGGGACTAGTTCCTCCAATGAGCAGTTCTTC	CASSASSGTSSSNEQFF
TRBV5-1	TRBJ2-3	few	NA	TGCGCCAGCAGACCAGGGGGAGGCCCAGATACGCAGTATTTT	CASRPGGGPDTQYF
TRBV9	TRBJ2-3	NA	NA	TGTGCCAGCAGCGTAGAATGGGGGGCAGATACGCAGTATTTT	CASSVEWGADTQYF
TRBV3-1	TRBJ2-7	many	NA	TGTGCCAGCAGCCAAGTAGCATGGAGGGCCTACGAGCAGTACTTC	CASSQVAWRAYEQYF
TRBV5-5	TRBJ2-4	NA	NA	TGTGCCAGCAGCTTGGGTTGGGGGGCAAACATTCAGTACTTC	CASSLGWGANIQYF
TRBV5-1	TRBJ2-7	NA	NA	TGCGCCAGCAGCTTGAGGGGGGACGAGCAGTACTTC	CASSLRGDEQYF
TRBV20-1	TRBJ2-7	many	NA	TGCAGTGCTAGAGAGGTGGCCTTCAGGAGCGGAGACTACGAGCAGTACTTC	CSAREVAFRSGDYEQYF
TRBV11-3	TRBJ2-2	many	NA	TGTGCCAGCAGCCTACGGTCAGACTACACCGGGGAGCTGTTTTTT	CASSLRSDYTGELFF
TRBV9	TRBJ2-3	few	NA	TGTGCCAGCATCAACGGGACTCCAAAATTAAGCACAGATACGCAGTATTTT	CASINGTPKLSTDTQYF
TRBV5-1	TRBJ2-3	NA	TRBD1	TGCGCCAGCAGTTCGGGACAGGGGGCTGTGGGCACAGATACGCAGTATTTT	CASSSGQGAVGTDTQYF
TRBV7-6	TRBJ2-1	few	TRBD2	TGTGCCAGCAGCCGGGGGACTAGCGGGAGATACAATGAGCAGTTCTTC	CASSRGTSGRYNEQFF
TRBV12-3/TRBV12-4	TRBJ2-7	many	TRBD1	TGTGCCAGCAGTCGCCCCGGACAGGTTGGAGAGCAGTACTTC	CASSRPGQVGEQYF
TRBV7-3	TRBJ1-2	few	TRBD1	TGTGCCAGCAGGCCAGGGGGTGCAAACTATGGCTACACCTTC	CASRPGGANYGYTF
TRBV20-1	TRBJ2-5	few	NA	TGCAGTGCCATCCTCAGTGGTAGAGAGACCCAGTACTTC	CSAILSGRETQYF
TRBV6-5	TRBJ1-2	NA	TRBD1	TGTGCCAGCAGTTACCGGACAGGGGCCTATGGCTACACCTTC	CASSYRTGAYGYTF
TRBV6-1	TRBJ2-1	NA	TRBD2	TGTGCCAGCAGTCGTTTCGGGGGGGCAAATGAGCAGTTCTTC	CASSRFGGANEQFF
TRBV7-9	TRBJ2-7	NA	NA	TGTGCCAGCAGCCCAGCGACCTACGAGCAGTACTTC	CASSPATYEQYF
TRBV9	TRBJ2-3	few	NA	TGTGCCAGCAGCGAGGTAGCGCCAGATACGCAGTATTTT	CASSEVAPDTQYF
TRBV11-2	TRBJ2-7	few	NA	TGTGCCAGCAGCCTACGCACATGGGGTGAGCAGTACTTC	CASSLRTWGEQYF
TRBV24-1	TRBJ2-1	NA	TRBD2	TGTGCCACCAGTGCCGGGACTAGCGGTCCTTATCAGTTCTTC	CATSAGTSGPYQFF
TRBV5-6	TRBJ2-4	NA	NA	TGTGCCAGCAGCTGGACACAAATGGGAGCCAAAAACATTCAGTACTTC	CASSWTQMGAKNIQYF
TRBV18	TRBJ1-2	many	TRBD1	TGTGCCAGCTCACCCCAGGGACAGGGGTATGGCTACACCTTC	CASSPQGQGYGYTF